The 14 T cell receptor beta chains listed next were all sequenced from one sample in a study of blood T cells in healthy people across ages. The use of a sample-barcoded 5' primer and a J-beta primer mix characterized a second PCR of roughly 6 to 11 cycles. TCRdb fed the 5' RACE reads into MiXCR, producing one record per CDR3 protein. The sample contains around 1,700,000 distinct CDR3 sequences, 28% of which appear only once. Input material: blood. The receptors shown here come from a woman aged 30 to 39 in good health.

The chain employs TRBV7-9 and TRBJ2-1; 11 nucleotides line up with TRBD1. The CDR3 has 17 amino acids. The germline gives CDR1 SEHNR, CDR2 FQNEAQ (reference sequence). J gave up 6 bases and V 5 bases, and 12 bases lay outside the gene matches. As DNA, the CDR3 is TGTGCCAGCAGCAAAATACTCGACGGGACAGGGGGCAATGAGCAGTTCTTC. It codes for CASSKILDGTGGNEQFF.

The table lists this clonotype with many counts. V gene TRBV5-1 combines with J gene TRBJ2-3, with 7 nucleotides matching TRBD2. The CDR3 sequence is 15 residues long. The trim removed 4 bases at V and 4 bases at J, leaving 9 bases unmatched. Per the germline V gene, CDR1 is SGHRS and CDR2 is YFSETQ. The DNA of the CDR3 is TGCGCCAGCAGCCCCAGTCGGGGAGGGCCAGATACGCAGTATTTT. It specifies CASSPSRGGPDTQYF.

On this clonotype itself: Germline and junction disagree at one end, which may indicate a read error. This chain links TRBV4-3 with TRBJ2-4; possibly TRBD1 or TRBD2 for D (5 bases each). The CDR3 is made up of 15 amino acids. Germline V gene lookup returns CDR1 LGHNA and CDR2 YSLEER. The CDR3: CTSSHGTDNKNIQYF. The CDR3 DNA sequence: TGCACCAGCAGCCATGGGACGGACAACAAAAACATTCAGTACTTC.

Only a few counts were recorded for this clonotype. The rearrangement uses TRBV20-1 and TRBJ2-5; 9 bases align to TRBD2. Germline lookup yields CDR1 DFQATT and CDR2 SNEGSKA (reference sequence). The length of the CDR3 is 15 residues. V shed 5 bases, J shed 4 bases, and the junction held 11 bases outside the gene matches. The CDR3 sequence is CSAEAGGLAGETQYF. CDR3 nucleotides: TGCAGTGCTGAGGCGGGGGGACTAGCAGGAGAGACCCAGTACTTC.

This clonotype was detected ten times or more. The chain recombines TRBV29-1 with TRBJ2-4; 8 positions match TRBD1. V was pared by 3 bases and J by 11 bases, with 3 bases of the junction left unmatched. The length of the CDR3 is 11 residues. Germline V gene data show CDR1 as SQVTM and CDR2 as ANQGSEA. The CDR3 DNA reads TGCAGCGTTGACAAGGACAGGGTTCAGTACTTC. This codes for CSVDKDRVQYF. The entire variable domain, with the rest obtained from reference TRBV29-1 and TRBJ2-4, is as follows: SAVISQKPSRDICQRGTSLTIQCQVDSQVTMMFWYRQQPGQSLTLIATANQGSEATYESGFVIDKFPISRPNLTFSTLTVSNMSPEDSSIYLCSVDKDRVQYFGAGTRLSVL.

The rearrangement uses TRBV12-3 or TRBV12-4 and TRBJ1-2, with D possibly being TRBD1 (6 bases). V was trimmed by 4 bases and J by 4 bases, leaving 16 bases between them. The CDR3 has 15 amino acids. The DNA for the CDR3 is TGTGCCAGCAGTTCTCCAGGGACAATCGCCTATGGCTACACCTTC. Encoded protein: CASSSPGTIAYGYTF.

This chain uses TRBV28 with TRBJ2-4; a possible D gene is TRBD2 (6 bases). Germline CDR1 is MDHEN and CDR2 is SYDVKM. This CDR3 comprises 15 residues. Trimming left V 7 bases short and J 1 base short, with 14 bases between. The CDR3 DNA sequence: TGTGCCAGCATTACGACGGGGGTCGCCAAAAACATTCAGTACTTC. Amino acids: CASITTGVAKNIQYF.

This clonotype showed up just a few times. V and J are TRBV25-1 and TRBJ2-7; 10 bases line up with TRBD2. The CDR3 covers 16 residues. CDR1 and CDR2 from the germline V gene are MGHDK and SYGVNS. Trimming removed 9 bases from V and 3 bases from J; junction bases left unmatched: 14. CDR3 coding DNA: TGTGCCAGTTGTCCTAGCGGGAGAGGGTCCCTCTACGAGCAGTACTTC. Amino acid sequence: CASCPSGRGSLYEQYF.

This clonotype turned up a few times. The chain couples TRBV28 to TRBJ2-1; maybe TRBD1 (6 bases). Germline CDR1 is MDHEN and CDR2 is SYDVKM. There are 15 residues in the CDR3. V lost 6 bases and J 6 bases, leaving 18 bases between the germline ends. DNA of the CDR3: TGTGCCAGCAGACCGAACCGGGGACACGCCAATGAGCAGTTCTTC. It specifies CASRPNRGHANEQFF. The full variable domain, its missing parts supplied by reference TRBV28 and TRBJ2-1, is DVKVTQSSRYLVKRTGEKVFLECVQDMDHENMFWYRQDPGLGLRLIYFSYDVKMKEKGDIPEGYSVSREKKERFSLILESASTNQTSMYLCASRPNRGHANEQFFGPGTRLTVL.

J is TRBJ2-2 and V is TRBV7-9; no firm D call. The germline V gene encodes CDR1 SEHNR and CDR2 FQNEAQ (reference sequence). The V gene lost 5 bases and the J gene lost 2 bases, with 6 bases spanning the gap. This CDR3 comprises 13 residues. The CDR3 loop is CASSEENTGELFF. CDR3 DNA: TGTGCCAGCAGCGAAGAAAACACCGGGGAGCTGTTTTTT.

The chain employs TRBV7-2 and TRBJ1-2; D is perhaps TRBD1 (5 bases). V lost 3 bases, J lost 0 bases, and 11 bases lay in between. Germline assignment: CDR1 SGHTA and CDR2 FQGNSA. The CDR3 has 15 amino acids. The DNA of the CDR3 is TGTGCCAGCAGCTTCGGGGGACTGGCTAACTATGGCTACACCTTC. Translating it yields CASSFGGLANYGYTF.

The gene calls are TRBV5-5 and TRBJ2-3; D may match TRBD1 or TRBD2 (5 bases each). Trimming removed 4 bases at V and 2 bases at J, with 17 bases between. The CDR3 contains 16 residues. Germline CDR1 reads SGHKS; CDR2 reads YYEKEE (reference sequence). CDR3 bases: TGTGCCAGCAGCCGAGGGGCAGGGAGCCCCACAGATACGCAGTATTTT. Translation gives CASSRGAGSPTDTQYF.

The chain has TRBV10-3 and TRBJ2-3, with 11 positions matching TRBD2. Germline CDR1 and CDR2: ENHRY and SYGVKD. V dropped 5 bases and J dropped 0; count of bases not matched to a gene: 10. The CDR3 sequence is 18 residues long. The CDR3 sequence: CAISNSPGLAESTDTQYF. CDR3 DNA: TGTGCCATCAGTAACTCCCCGGGACTAGCGGAGAGCACAGATACGCAGTATTTT.

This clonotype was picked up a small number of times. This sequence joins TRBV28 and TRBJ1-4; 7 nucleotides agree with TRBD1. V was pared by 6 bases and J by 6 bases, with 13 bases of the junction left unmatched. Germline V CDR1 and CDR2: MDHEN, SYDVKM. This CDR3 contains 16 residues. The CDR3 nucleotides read TGTGCCAGCAGCCCCCTCGACAGGGTCGGACATGAAAAACTGTTTTTT. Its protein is CASSPLDRVGHEKLFF.